Following are 27 T cell receptor beta chains from one sample sequenced in a study of beta chain features in type 1 diabetes. What was sequenced were expressed TCRB transcripts, since all of the isolated RNA had been reverse transcribed. This table comes from immunoSEQ multiplex PCR, and its TCRdb copy is limited to in-frame clones, with some not included. The sample gives roughly 100,000 clones, roughly 28% of which show up once; 0.53% is in the top ten. No antigen has been identified for these receptors. Whole-study results and caveats: Shortening that was moderate but significant affected the TCRB CDR3s of Type 1 diabetes patients in all four CD4+ subsets.

The sequenced sample was central memory CD4+ T cells from blood. These receptors were collected from a young woman with type 1 diabetes.

This clone came up a few times. The gene calls are TRBV2 and TRBJ1-1; 7 bases match TRBD1. CDR1 and CDR2 (germline): SNHLY, FYNNEI. V dropped 9 bases and J dropped 0; count of bases not matched to a gene: 4. This CDR3 has 13 residues. CDR3 sequence: CASDRALNTEAFF. In DNA, the CDR3 is TGTGCCAGTGACAGGGCCTTGAACACTGAAGCTTTCTTT.

This chain uses TRBV14 with TRBJ2-3; 7 nucleotides line up with TRBD1. The CDR3 runs 16 residues. V lost 3 bases, J lost 2 bases, and 8 bases stayed unmatched. The germline V gene encodes CDR1 SGHDN and CDR2 FVKESK. CDR3 sequence reads: CASSHHRGRDTDTQYF. In DNA, the CDR3 is TGTGCCAGCAGCCATCACAGGGGAAGGGACACAGATACGCAGTATTTT.

The chain employs TRBV4-1 and TRBJ2-1, with TRBD2 matching 14 bases. CDR1 is MGHRA, CDR2 YSYEKL, per germline. This CDR3 is built from 16 residues. J gave up 9 bases and V 7 bases, and 11 bases lay outside the gene matches. The chain's CDR3 is CASNPSGLAGVGEQFF. The CDR3 DNA is TGCGCCAGCAACCCGTCGGGACTAGCGGGAGTAGGTGAGCAGTTCTTC.

This clone was counted only a few times. J is TRBJ2-2 and V is TRBV5-1; D perhaps matches TRBD1 (5 bases). CDR1 and CDR2 (germline): SGHRS, YFSETQ. The CDR3 covers 14 residues. V was cut by 2 bases and J by 1 base, with 6 bases left in between. The CDR3 DNA reads as TGCGCCAGCAGCTTCACAGGGAACACCGGGGAGCTGTTTTTT. It encodes CASSFTGNTGELFF.

The V call is TRBV28, the J call TRBJ2-7; TRBD2 might be the D (6 bases). The CDR3 has 15 residues. CDR1 MDHEN and CDR2 SYDVKM come from the germline V gene. Trimming removed 5 bases from V and 3 bases from J, with 17 bases in between. CDR3 nucleotide sequence: TGTGCCAGCAGTCGGGACCCGACTAGGTTCTACGAGCAGTACTTC. Residues: CASSRDPTRFYEQYF.

The rearrangement joins TRBV5-1 to TRBJ2-7, with D perhaps TRBD1 (5 bases). The V end was cut by 4 bases, the J end by 6 bases, with 14 bases between. Looked up from germline, CDR1 is SGHRS and CDR2 is YFSETQ. The CDR3 consists of 13 residues. CDR3 region: CASSPGRDCEQYV. For the CDR3, the DNA is TGCGCCAGCAGCCCCGGCAGGGATTGCGAGCAGTACGTC.

This clone showed up just a few times. The chain carries TRBV18 and TRBJ2-1; 8 bases map to TRBD2. The CDR3 loop spans 15 amino acids. J was trimmed by 4 bases and V by 5 bases; bases with no gene match: 7. CDR1 KGHSH and CDR2 LQKENI come from the germline V gene. CDR3: CASSSTSGNYNEQFF. The DNA for the CDR3 is TGTGCCAGCTCATCCACTAGCGGCAATTACAATGAGCAGTTCTTC.

The chain carries TRBV18 and TRBJ2-3; perhaps TRBD1 as D (5 bases). CDR1 KGHSH and CDR2 LQKENI come from the germline V gene. This CDR3 has 13 amino acids. V lost 4 bases and J lost 5, with 10 bases in between. The CDR3 nucleotides read TGTGCCAGCTCACAAGGGGCGGAAGATACGCAGTATTTT. Translating gives CASSQGAEDTQYF. The full variable domain, in which reference TRBV18 and TRBJ2-3 provide the parts outside the CDR3, is NAGVMQNPRHLVRRRGQEARLRCSPMKGHSHVYWYRQLPEEGLKFMVYLQKENIIDESGMPKERFSAEFPKEGPSILRIQQVVRGDSAAYFCASSQGAEDTQYFGPGTRLTVL.

V is TRBV19 and J is TRBJ1-2; weak D call: TRBD1 (5 bases). There are 14 residues in the CDR3. From germline, CDR1 is LNHDA and CDR2 SQIVND (reference sequence). Trimming removed 7 bases from V and 4 bases from J, with 16 bases in between. This CDR3 is CASNQRGGLYGYTF. In DNA form, the CDR3 reads TGTGCCAGTAACCAGAGGGGAGGGCTCTATGGCTACACCTTC.

This clone has a handful of counts. V usage is TRBV10-3 and J usage is TRBJ2-3, with D perhaps matching TRBD1 (5 bases). V lost 2 bases, J lost 3 bases, and 9 bases lay in between. The CDR3 runs to 14 residues. Germline V gives CDR1 ENHRY, CDR2 SYGVKD. CDR3 sequence (DNA): TGTGCCATCAGTGAGGGCAGGGTTACAGATACGCAGTATTTT. It is translated as CAISEGRVTDTQYF.

The sample holds a few counts of this clone. The CDR3 region has the DNA TGTGCCAGCAGCCAGTCGGGGGATACGCAGTATTTT. Translating it yields CASSQSGDTQYF. The V call is TRBV5-4, the J call TRBJ2-3, with D perhaps TRBD2 (5 bases). Germline loops: CDR1 SGHNT, CDR2 YYREEE (reference sequence). V gave up 4 bases and J gave up 6 bases, with 9 bases separating them. This CDR3 has 12 residues.

This clone was detected only a few times. This rearrangement joins TRBV5-6 to TRBJ2-7; TRBD1 aligns across 12 bases. CDR1 and CDR2 from the germline V gene are SGHDT and YYEEEE. This CDR3 is 16 amino acids long. Trimming removed 4 bases from V and 7 bases from J; junction bases left unmatched: 12. This CDR3 reads CASSPIRGQGAGEQYF. The CDR3 nucleotides read TGTGCCAGCAGCCCAATTAGGGGACAGGGGGCCGGGGAGCAGTACTTC. The full variable domain, rest sourced from reference TRBV5-6 and TRBJ2-7, is DAGVTQSPTHLIKTRGQQVTLRCSPKSGHDTVSWYQQALGQGPQFIFQYYEEEERQRGNFPDRFSGHQFPNYSSELNVNALLLGDSALYLCASSPIRGQGAGEQYFGPGTRLTVT.

This clone was observed a few times. The chain is built from TRBV7-3 and TRBJ2-1; 11 bases map to TRBD2. The CDR3 is made up of 16 amino acids. Germline V gene sequence: CDR1 SGHTA, CDR2 FQGTGA. The trim removed 4 bases at V and 3 bases at J, leaving 5 bases unmatched. The CDR3 loop is CASSSPLAGDYNEQFF. The CDR3 DNA reads as TGTGCCAGCAGCTCCCCACTAGCGGGAGACTACAATGAGCAGTTCTTC.

For this clone: Other DNA sequences in this sample translate to the same CDR3. V usage is TRBV27 and J usage is TRBJ1-2, with D unresolved. The germline V and J ends were trimmed by 2 bases and 4 bases, with 11 bases remaining between them. Germline CDR1 is MNHEY and CDR2 is SMNVEV (reference sequence). The CDR3 is made up of 14 amino acids. The CDR3 DNA sequence: TGTGCCAGCAGTTTAGACTCCTTGGGCTATGGCTACACCTTC. As protein: CASSLDSLGYGYTF.

The rearrangement links TRBV27 to TRBJ1-1; the D is unclear. The V gene's germline CDR1 is MNHEY and CDR2 SMNVEV (reference sequence). The CDR3 runs to 15 residues. Trimming shortened V by 1 base and J by 1 base, and 10 bases separated the two germline ends. CDR3: CASSLLARPNTEAFF. The CDR3 DNA follows: TGTGCCAGCAGTTTATTAGCCAGACCGAACACTGAAGCTTTCTTT.

This clone was seen more than once but under ten times. The J gene is TRBJ2-1, the V gene TRBV28; 10 nucleotides align to TRBD2. V shed 5 bases, J shed 2 bases, and the junction held 6 bases outside the gene matches. CDR3 size: 16 residues. The V gene's germline CDR1 is MDHEN and CDR2 SYDVKM. The CDR3 DNA is TGTGCCAGCAGTGGGAGGCTAGCGGGAGCCTACAATGAGCAGTTCTTC. As protein: CASSGRLAGAYNEQFF.

The chain recombines TRBV28 with TRBJ2-7, with 7 bases fitting TRBD1. V was clipped by 6 bases and J by 6 bases; unmatched bases: 14. Looked up from germline, CDR1 is MDHEN and CDR2 is SYDVKM. This CDR3 has 15 amino acids. The CDR3 region is CASSPTDRDRGEQYF. CDR3 coding DNA: TGTGCCAGCAGCCCCACCGACAGGGATAGAGGCGAGCAGTACTTC.

The chain recombines TRBV6-5 with TRBJ1-5; D is unclear. Germline CDR1 is MNHEY and CDR2 is SVGAGI. The CDR3 spans 14 residues. Trimming took 2 bases from V and 1 from J, leaving 6 bases between them. CDR3 bases: TGTGCCAGCAGTTACGGCGGCAGCAATCAGCCCCAGCATTTT. It is translated as CASSYGGSNQPQHF.

Only a few counts were recorded for this clone. The chain couples TRBV7-8 to TRBJ1-2; D unresolved. Trimming removed 2 bases from V and 5 bases from J, with 12 bases in between. The CDR3 consists of 14 residues. CDR1 is SGHVS, CDR2 FQNEAQ, per germline. The CDR3 DNA reads TGTGCCAGCAGCTTATTAGTTTTGCCATATGGCTACACCTTC. Translating gives CASSLLVLPYGYTF.

This chain links TRBV5-1 with TRBJ2-5, with 11 nucleotides matching TRBD1. The junction had 6 bases not matched to a gene; V was cut back by 3 bases and J by 5 bases. Germline V gene lookup returns CDR1 SGHRS and CDR2 YFSETQ. The CDR3 is 15 amino acids. CDR3 in amino acids: CASSSWTGGWETQYF. Here the CDR3 DNA reads TGCGCCAGCAGCTCATGGACAGGGGGCTGGGAGACCCAGTACTTC. The variable domain in full, completed from reference TRBV5-1 and TRBJ2-5, reads KAGVTQTPRYLIKTRGQQVTLSCSPISGHRSVSWYQQTPGQGLQFLFEYFSETQRNKGNFPGRFSGRQFSNSRSEMNVSTLELGDSALYLCASSSWTGGWETQYFGPGTRLLVL.

The chain recombines TRBV5-6 with TRBJ2-3; D is unclear. Trimming cost V 4 bases and J 3 bases, with 6 bases left between them. This CDR3 has 12 amino acids. CDR1 and CDR2 (germline): SGHDT, YYEEEE. This chain's CDR3 is CASSRVTDTQYF. Here the CDR3 DNA reads TGTGCCAGCAGCCGAGTAACAGATACGCAGTATTTT.

The rearrangement links TRBV7-2 to TRBJ1-2; TRBD1 matches 8 bases. Unmatched junction bases numbered 5, after V lost 1 base and J lost 7 bases. CDR3 length equals 14 residues. In germline, CDR1 is SGHTA, CDR2 FQGNSA. The CDR3 region has the DNA TGTGCCAGCAGCTTAGACCAGGGGGCGGTTGGCTACACCTTC. Protein sequence: CASSLDQGAVGYTF. The whole variable domain, filled in from reference TRBV7-2 and TRBJ1-2, reads GAGVSQSPSNKVTEKGKDVELRCDPISGHTALYWYRQSLGQGLEFLIYFQGNSAPDKSGLPSDRFSAERTGGSVSTLTIQRTQQEDSAVYLCASSLDQGAVGYTFGSGTRLTVV.

This rearrangement joins TRBV28 to TRBJ2-3; 9 positions agree with TRBD2. The CDR3 consists of 18 residues. Trimming removed 5 bases from V and 2 bases from J; junction bases left unmatched: 14. Per germline, CDR1 MDHEN and CDR2 SYDVKM. The CDR3: CASSPSSGKVGYTDTQYF. The CDR3 coding sequence is TGTGCCAGCAGTCCATCTAGCGGGAAGGTTGGTTACACAGATACGCAGTATTTT.

The chain couples TRBV28 to TRBJ2-1; possibly TRBD2 for D (5 bases). CDR3 length: 15 amino acids. V lost 2 bases, J lost 4 bases, and 12 bases lay in between. CDR1 is MDHEN, CDR2 SYDVKM, per germline. This CDR3 is CASSLPRPGYNEQFF. DNA of the CDR3: TGTGCCAGCAGTTTACCTAGACCGGGGTACAATGAGCAGTTCTTC.

Written as DNA, the CDR3 is TGCGCCAGCAGCTTGCGGGGGGGTGTGGAGACCCAGTACTTC. This gives the protein CASSLRGGVETQYF. V and J are TRBV5-1 and TRBJ2-5; 8 nucleotides agree with TRBD2. V gave up 1 base and J gave up 5 bases; unmatched junction bases: 4. The CDR3 consists of 14 residues. The germline CDR1 and CDR2 sequences are SGHRS and YFSETQ.

V usage is TRBV27 and J usage is TRBJ2-7; D unresolved. V was shortened by 2 bases and J by 0 bases, with 8 bases between the two germline ends. The CDR3 runs to 14 residues. Per germline, CDR1 MNHEY and CDR2 SMNVEV (reference sequence). The CDR3 reads CASSLGRNSYEQYF. For the CDR3, the DNA is TGTGCCAGCAGTTTAGGCAGAAACTCCTACGAGCAGTACTTC.

The chain uses TRBV18 and TRBJ2-1; maybe TRBD1 (6 bases). The V end lost 0 bases, the J end lost 2 bases, and 8 bases lay between the germline ends. This CDR3 is 15 amino acids long. CDR1 is KGHSH and CDR2 is LQKENI in the germline V gene. CDR3 nucleotides: TGTGCCAGCTCACCACCGGGGGCGGCCTACAATGAGCAGTTCTTC. This translates into CASSPPGAAYNEQFF.